Presented here are 16 T cell receptor beta chains from one specimen sequenced in a study of blood T cell repertoires in COVID-19. The method was immunoSEQ multiplex PCR; TCRdb's version includes in-frame clones alone and lacks a portion of them. The data hold over 250,000 clones, with roughly 85% observed a single time. The sequenced sample consisted of peripheral blood. Receptors originate from a middle-aged man with active or convalescent COVID-19.

This clone has just a few counts. This chain links TRBV19 with TRBJ2-7, with 9 bases lining up with TRBD2. V trimming: 5 bases; J trimming: 3 bases; junction bases outside the gene matches: 8. The CDR3 is 15 amino acids. Germline CDR1 reads LNHDA; CDR2 reads SQIVND (reference sequence). CDR3 loop: CASSPRASGVYEQYF. The CDR3 nucleotides are TGTGCCAGTAGTCCCAGAGCTAGCGGGGTCTACGAGCAGTACTTC.

CDR3 coding DNA: TGTGCCAGCAAGAAACGCGGGAGCTGGGGCACAGATACGCAGTATTTT. Its protein is CASKKRGSWGTDTQYF. The J gene is TRBJ2-3, the V gene TRBV9; TRBD2 agrees at 7 bases. Per the germline V gene, CDR1 is SGDLS and CDR2 is YYNGEE. Unmatched junction bases numbered 11, after V lost 6 bases and J lost 1 base. The CDR3 length is 16 residues.

The chain combines TRBV5-1 with TRBJ2-5; 12 positions match TRBD2. Trimming removed 0 bases from V and 2 bases from J; junction bases left unmatched: 2. The CDR3 has 16 residues. CDR1 is SGHRS and CDR2 is YFSETQ in the germline V gene. The CDR3 loop reads CASSLGLAGVQETQYF. In DNA, the CDR3 is TGCGCCAGCAGCTTGGGACTAGCGGGGGTTCAAGAGACCCAGTACTTC.

J is TRBJ1-5 and V is TRBV6-2 or TRBV6-3; TRBD1 aligns across 9 bases. Per the germline V gene, CDR1 is MNHEY and CDR2 is SVGEGT. J gave up 12 bases and V 5 bases, and 11 bases lay outside the gene matches. The CDR3 is 14 amino acids. The CDR3, as DNA: TGTGCCAGCAGTCGCACAGGGGGCGCTGGGCTCCAGCATTTT. It yields the protein CASSRTGGAGLQHF.

This clone has only a few counts. The chain has TRBV19 and TRBJ2-3; 9 bases agree with TRBD1. V trimming: 3 bases; J trimming: 6 bases; junction bases outside the gene matches: 7. The CDR3 totals 15 residues. Germline V lookup: CDR1 LNHDA, CDR2 SQIVND (reference sequence). This CDR3 reads CASSIGDRGIDTQYF. For the CDR3, the DNA is TGTGCCAGTAGTATTGGAGACAGGGGGATTGATACGCAGTATTTT. The full variable domain, with the rest looked up from reference TRBV19 and TRBJ2-3, is DGGITQSPKYLFRKEGQNVTLSCEQNLNHDAMYWYRQDPGQGLRLIYYSQIVNDFQKGDIAEGYSVSREKKESFPLTVTSAQKNPTAFYLCASSIGDRGIDTQYFGPGTRLTVL.

This chain links TRBV19 with TRBJ2-2; D call uncertain. Germline V lookup: CDR1 LNHDA, CDR2 SQIVND (reference sequence). The V gene lost 3 bases and the J gene lost 1 base, with 9 bases spanning the gap. The CDR3 loop spans 15 amino acids. In DNA, the CDR3 is TGTGCCAGTAGTATTGGTCAGGTGAACACCGGGGAGCTGTTTTTT. It translates to CASSIGQVNTGELFF.

The rearrangement joins TRBV28 to TRBJ1-1; TRBD1 might be the D (5 bases). The CDR3 loop spans 14 amino acids. Germline-derived CDR1 and CDR2 are MDHEN and SYDVKM. The V and J ends lost 7 bases and 0 bases respectively, with 12 bases between them. As DNA, the CDR3 is TGTGCCAGCAAACTGGGACTTCTGAACACTGAAGCTTTCTTT. Amino acid sequence: CASKLGLLNTEAFF.

This clone was observed a handful of times. The DNA for the CDR3 is TGTGCCAGCAGCATGGGACAGAGGGGGACTGAAGCTTTCTTT. This encodes CASSMGQRGTEAFF. The V and J genes are TRBV5-6 and TRBJ1-1, with 7 bases lining up with TRBD1. There are 14 residues in the CDR3. Germline assignment: CDR1 SGHDT and CDR2 YYEEEE. Trimming took 4 bases from V and 5 from J; bases not matched to a gene: 8.

The genes are TRBV29-1 and TRBJ1-1, with a weak D call TRBD1 (5 bases). Looked up from germline, CDR1 is SQVTM and CDR2 is ANQGSEA. Trimming took 4 bases from V and 6 from J, leaving 12 bases between them. CDR3 length: 12 amino acids. In DNA form, the CDR3 reads TGCAGCGTTGGCCAGGGAAGTCCTGAAGCTTTCTTT. Protein sequence: CSVGQGSPEAFF.

On this clone: An end of the junction does not agree with germline; a read error may underlie this. The sample carries other DNA sequences with the same CDR3. This chain connects TRBV12-3 or TRBV12-4 to TRBJ1-5, with 7 bases matching TRBD1. The CDR3 is 13 amino acids. CDR3 loop: CASSLTGNQPQHF. In nucleotides, the CDR3 is TGTGCCAGTAGTTTGACAGGGAATCAGCCCCAGCATTTT.

This clone was seen just once. This specimen includes other DNA sequences encoding the same CDR3. The V and J genes are TRBV5-6 and TRBJ1-1; D is unclear. CDR3 length equals 15 residues. Deletions cut 0 bases from V and 0 bases from J, with 9 bases between. The V gene's germline CDR1 is SGHDT and CDR2 YYEEEE. In nucleotides, the CDR3 is TGTGCCAGCAGCTTGGGAGGGCGATTGAACACTGAAGCTTTCTTT. Translating it yields CASSLGGRLNTEAFF.

The gene calls are TRBV27 and TRBJ2-1, with 7 bases identical to TRBD2. From germline, CDR1 is MNHEY and CDR2 SMNVEV (reference sequence). The CDR3 contains 17 residues. J was trimmed by 7 bases and V by 0 bases; bases with no gene match: 12. The DNA for the CDR3 is TGTGCCAGCAGTTTATCTCCGGGGGGTGGCGGGAGAAATGAGCAGTTCTTC. This sequence encodes CASSLSPGGGGRNEQFF.

This clone was detected only a few times. The gene calls are TRBV30 and TRBJ1-3; no reliable D call. Trimming took 3 bases from V and 4 from J, leaving 10 bases between them. Germline V gene lookup returns CDR1 GTSNPN and CDR2 SVGIG (reference sequence). The length of the CDR3 is 13 residues. In DNA, the CDR3 is TGTGCCTGGAGCGGGGTTGTGGGAAACACCATATATTTT. Translating it yields CAWSGVVGNTIYF.

The rearrangement uses TRBV7-2 and TRBJ2-3, with 8 bases aligning to TRBD2. This CDR3 region has 16 residues. The germline gives CDR1 SGHTA, CDR2 FQGNSA. V trimming: 5 bases; J trimming: 2 bases; junction bases outside the gene matches: 9. In DNA form, the CDR3 reads TGTGCCAGCAGCCAACGGACTAGCCTAAACACAGATACGCAGTATTTT. This gives the protein CASSQRTSLNTDTQYF.

The chain joins TRBV14 to TRBJ2-5; perhaps TRBD2 as D (5 bases). The V end was cut by 1 base, the J end by 7 bases, with 7 bases between. Germline lookup yields CDR1 SGHDN and CDR2 FVKESK. The CDR3 spans 12 residues. In nucleotides, the CDR3 is TGTGCCAGCAGCCAAGGGAGCGGGACCCAGTACTTC. Its translation is CASSQGSGTQYF.

This clone was counted a single time. V is TRBV12-3 or TRBV12-4 and J is TRBJ2-4; tentatively, D is TRBD1 (6 bases). The ends were cut back, 6 bases at V and 6 bases at J, with 12 bases in the middle. The CDR3 is made up of 13 amino acids. The CDR3 DNA is TGTGCCAGCAGCCTTGAGGGGGTAAACATTCAGTACTTC. It is translated as CASSLEGVNIQYF.